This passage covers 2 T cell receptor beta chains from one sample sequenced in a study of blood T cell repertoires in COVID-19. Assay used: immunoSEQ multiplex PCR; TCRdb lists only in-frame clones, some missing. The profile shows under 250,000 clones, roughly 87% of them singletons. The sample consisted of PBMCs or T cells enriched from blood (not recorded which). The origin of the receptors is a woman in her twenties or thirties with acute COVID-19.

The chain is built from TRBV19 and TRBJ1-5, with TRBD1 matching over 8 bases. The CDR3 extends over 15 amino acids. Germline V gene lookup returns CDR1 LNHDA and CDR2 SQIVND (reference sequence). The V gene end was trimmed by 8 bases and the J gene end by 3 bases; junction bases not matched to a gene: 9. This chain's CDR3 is CASGTRTGYNQPQHF. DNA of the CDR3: TGTGCCAGTGGCACCCGGACAGGGTACAATCAGCCCCAGCATTTT.

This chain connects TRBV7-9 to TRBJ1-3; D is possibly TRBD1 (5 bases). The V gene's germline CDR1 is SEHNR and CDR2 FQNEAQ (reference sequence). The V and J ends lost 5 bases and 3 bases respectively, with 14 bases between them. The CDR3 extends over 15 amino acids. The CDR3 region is CASSRDSPSGNTIYF. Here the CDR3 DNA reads TGTGCCAGCAGCCGGGACTCGCCGAGTGGAAACACCATATATTTT.